A selection of T cell receptor beta chains follows, all from one sample in a study of blood T cell repertoires in COVID-19. Repertoires were generated with immunoSEQ multiplex PCR, while TCRdb's copy carries only in-frame clones and drops some. In the table there are more than 150,000 clones, less than 90% of which are singletons. Sequenced sample: PBMCs or T cells enriched from blood (not recorded which). The receptors shown here come from a woman aged 45 to 65 who had recovered from COVID-19. Both conserved end residues are part of each CDR3. Fields, in order: clone size, D gene, V gene, J gene, CDR3 protein, CDR3 DNA. The D gene is left open where the match is weak. Size is stated for part of the rows, as once, few or many counts, or as a class when the clone is expanded.

size: .; D: TRBD1; V: TRBV7-9; J: TRBJ1-4; CDR3: CASSSRQGSPNEKLFF; DNA: TGTGCCAGCAGCTCCAGACAGGGCTCGCCTAATGAAAAACTGTTTTTT
size: .; D: .; V: TRBV9; J: TRBJ1-1; CDR3: CASSVSGLGEAFF; DNA: TGTGCCAGCAGCGTGTCAGGGTTAGGAGAAGCTTTCTTT
size: .; D: TRBD1; V: TRBV5-6; J: TRBJ2-7; CDR3: CASRLGQGFYEQYF; DNA: TGTGCCAGCAGGCTGGGACAGGGATTCTACGAGCAGTACTTC
size: once; D: TRBD1; V: TRBV7-2; J: TRBJ1-1; CDR3: CASKTPGQWSTEAFF; DNA: TGTGCCAGCAAAACTCCGGGACAGTGGAGCACTGAAGCTTTCTTT
size: .; D: .; V: TRBV5-1; J: TRBJ2-3; CDR3: CASSPPGRGLADTQYF; DNA: TGCGCCAGCAGCCCGCCTGGAAGGGGTTTAGCAGATACGCAGTATTTT
size: .; D: TRBD1; V: TRBV6-5; J: TRBJ1-2; CDR3: CASSYRDQGAHGYTF; DNA: TGTGCCAGCAGTTACCGGGATCAGGGGGCCCATGGCTACACCTTC
size: .; D: .; V: TRBV3-1/TRBV3-2; J: TRBJ2-1; CDR3: CASSPGTDMNNEQFF; DNA: TGTGCCAGCAGCCCAGGAACAGATATGAACAATGAGCAGTTCTTC
size: .; D: TRBD2; V: TRBV9; J: TRBJ2-1; CDR3: CASSTGTSNEQFF; DNA: TGTGCCAGCAGCACAGGGACTAGCAATGAGCAGTTCTTC
size: .; D: TRBD1; V: TRBV27; J: TRBJ1-2; CDR3: CASSLGTDPIGGYTF; DNA: TGTGCCAGCAGTTTGGGGACAGATCCGATCGGAGGCTACACCTTC
size: .; D: .; V: TRBV28; J: TRBJ2-5; CDR3: CASSSLGLGTKETQYF; DNA: TGTGCCAGCAGCTCCTTGGGCCTGGGCACCAAAGAGACCCAGTACTTC
size: once; D: TRBD1; V: TRBV6-1; J: TRBJ1-6; CDR3: CASSAFPGTANSPLHF; DNA: TGTGCCAGCAGTGCTTTCCCGGGGACAGCAAATTCACCCCTCCACTTT
size: .; D: TRBD1; V: TRBV5-6; J: TRBJ1-1; CDR3: CASSLGNPFTGGNTEAFF; DNA: TGTGCCAGCAGCTTGGGCAACCCCTTCACAGGGGGCAACACTGAAGCTTTCTTT
size: .; D: TRBD2; V: TRBV7-3; J: TRBJ2-1; CDR3: CASSLTRARTSGSNEQFF; DNA: TGTGCCAGCAGCTTAACCCGGGCTCGGACTAGCGGGAGTAATGAGCAGTTCTTC
size: few; D: .; V: TRBV7-4; J: TRBJ1-1; CDR3: CASSVRGGWTEAFF; DNA: TGTGCCAGCAGCGTCAGGGGCGGTTGGACTGAAGCTTTCTTT
size: .; D: TRBD1; V: TRBV5-6; J: TRBJ1-4; CDR3: CASSFWDRKEKLFF; DNA: TGTGCCAGCAGTTTCTGGGACAGGAAGGAAAAACTGTTTTTT
size: .; D: .; V: TRBV6-1; J: TRBJ1-2; CDR3: CASSEWAAYGYTF; DNA: TGTGCCAGCAGTGAATGGGCAGCCTATGGCTACACCTTC
size: .; D: .; V: TRBV5-1; J: TRBJ1-3; CDR3: CASSGASTGNTIYF; DNA: TGCGCCAGCAGCGGGGCCTCGACCGGAAACACCATATATTTT
size: .; D: TRBD1; V: TRBV6-5; J: TRBJ2-7; CDR3: CASVTGTALFGQYF; DNA: TGTGCCAGTGTGACCGGGACAGCCCTCTTCGGGCAGTACTTC
size: .; D: TRBD2; V: TRBV5-4; J: TRBJ2-1; CDR3: CASSLGLAGWDEQFF; DNA: TGTGCCAGCAGCTTGGGACTAGCGGGATGGGATGAGCAGTTCTTC
size: .; D: .; V: TRBV5-4; J: TRBJ2-2; CDR3: CASSLAGGTGELFF; DNA: TGTGCCAGCAGCTTGGCCGGAGGGACCGGGGAGCTGTTTTTT
size: .; D: .; V: TRBV28; J: TRBJ1-1; CDR3: CATGGGLDTEAFF; DNA: TGTGCCACGGGGGGCGGTTTGGACACTGAAGCTTTCTTT
size: .; D: .; V: TRBV6-5; J: TRBJ2-3; CDR3: CASSSSASTDTQYF; DNA: TGTGCCAGCAGTTCTAGCGCTAGCACAGATACGCAGTATTTT
size: .; D: .; V: TRBV19; J: TRBJ1-2; CDR3: CASSPRGGGYTF; DNA: TGTGCCAGTAGTCCCAGGGGTGGCGGCTACACCTTC
size: .; D: .; V: TRBV12-3/TRBV12-4; J: TRBJ1-2; CDR3: CASRDRSRLFFF; DNA: TGTGCCAGCAGGGACAGATCTAGACTCTTCTTCTTC
size: few; D: TRBD1; V: TRBV12-3/TRBV12-4; J: TRBJ2-3; CDR3: CASSFGDRVTQYF; DNA: TGTGCCAGCAGTTTCGGCGACAGGGTCACGCAGTATTTT
size: .; D: .; V: TRBV7-9; J: TRBJ1-3; CDR3: CASSSRLGHSSGNTIYF; DNA: TGTGCCAGCAGCTCAAGACTGGGACATAGCTCTGGAAACACCATATATTTT
size: .; D: .; V: TRBV9; J: TRBJ2-3; CDR3: CASSASGFGTDTQYF; DNA: TGTGCCAGCAGCGCCTCAGGGTTTGGCACAGATACGCAGTATTTT
size: .; D: .; V: TRBV3-1/TRBV3-2; J: TRBJ1-2; CDR3: CASSQFGGANYGYTF; DNA: TGTGCCAGCAGCCAATTTGGAGGTGCTAACTATGGCTACACCTTC
size: .; D: .; V: TRBV27; J: TRBJ2-7; CDR3: CASRRESSTSYEQYF; DNA: TGTGCCAGCCGGAGGGAAAGTTCAACCTCCTACGAGCAGTACTTC
size: few; D: TRBD2; V: TRBV7-2; J: TRBJ2-7; CDR3: CASSSGTSGRRTYEQYF; DNA: TGTGCCAGCAGCTCCGGGACTAGCGGGAGGAGGACCTACGAGCAGTACTTC
size: few; D: .; V: TRBV4-1; J: TRBJ1-5; CDR3: CASSQGARLNQPQHF; DNA: TGCGCCAGCAGCCAAGGGGCCAGGCTCAATCAGCCCCAGCATTTT
size: few; D: TRBD1; V: TRBV7-2; J: TRBJ2-7; CDR3: CASSLQGAYEQYF; DNA: TGTGCCAGCAGCTTACAGGGGGCCTACGAGCAGTACTTC
size: .; D: TRBD2; V: TRBV11-2; J: TRBJ2-7; CDR3: CASILTSGTYEQYF; DNA: TGTGCCAGCATCCTGACTAGCGGTACCTACGAGCAGTACTTC
size: .; D: .; V: TRBV6-4; J: TRBJ1-2; CDR3: CASSESGARGYTF; DNA: TGTGCCAGCAGTGAGTCTGGGGCGCGGGGCTACACCTTC
size: .; D: .; V: TRBV6-5; J: TRBJ1-1; CDR3: CAGGEGYAEAFF; DNA: TGTGCAGGGGGAGAGGGTTACGCTGAAGCTTTCTTT
size: .; D: TRBD2; V: TRBV5-1; J: TRBJ2-7; CDR3: CASSASGADEQYF; DNA: TGCGCCAGCAGCGCTAGCGGGGCTGACGAGCAGTACTTC
size: .; D: .; V: TRBV9; J: TRBJ2-6; CDR3: CASSVEGRSNVLTF; DNA: TGTGCCAGCAGCGTAGAAGGTCGGAGCAACGTCCTGACTTTC
size: .; D: TRBD2; V: TRBV25-1; J: TRBJ2-1; CDR3: CASRPTSGSGNEQFF; DNA: TGTGCCAGCAGGCCCACTAGCGGGAGTGGCAATGAGCAGTTCTTC
size: .; D: TRBD2; V: TRBV28; J: TRBJ2-7; CDR3: CASSLSASGMLYEQYF; DNA: TGTGCCAGCAGTTTAAGTGCTAGCGGGATGCTTTACGAGCAGTACTTC
size: .; D: TRBD1; V: TRBV5-1; J: TRBJ1-6; CDR3: CASSFTGDSNSPLHF; DNA: TGCGCCAGCAGCTTCACAGGGGACTCTAATTCACCCCTCCACTTT
size: .; D: .; V: TRBV12-3/TRBV12-4; J: TRBJ2-5; CDR3: CASSLGVETQYF; DNA: TGTGCCAGCAGTTTAGGCGTCGAGACCCAGTACTTC
size: .; D: .; V: TRBV21-1; J: TRBJ2-7; CDR3: CAIKPVYEQYF; DNA: TGTGCCATCAAACCAGTCTACGAGCAGTACTTC
size: .; D: TRBD1; V: TRBV6-2/TRBV6-3; J: TRBJ1-2; CDR3: CASSLDRVLGGYTF; DNA: TGTGCCAGCAGTCTGGACAGGGTGTTGGGTGGCTACACCTTC
size: .; D: .; V: TRBV5-6; J: TRBJ2-7; CDR3: CASSPGQIPYEQYF; DNA: TGTGCCAGCAGCCCTGGACAGATCCCCTACGAGCAGTACTTC
size: .; D: TRBD2; V: TRBV4-3; J: TRBJ2-1; CDR3: CASSPERGVSEQFF; DNA: TGCGCCAGCAGCCCAGAGCGGGGCGTCTCTGAGCAGTTCTTC
size: .; D: TRBD2; V: TRBV7-2; J: TRBJ2-1; CDR3: CASSLAAGGNNEQFF; DNA: TGTGCCAGCAGCTTAGCGGCGGGGGGGAACAATGAGCAGTTCTTC
size: few; D: .; V: TRBV6-5; J: TRBJ1-6; CDR3: CASILHPRDSPLHF; DNA: TGTGCCAGCATCCTACACCCCCGGGATTCACCCCTCCACTTT
size: few; D: TRBD1; V: TRBV7-3; J: TRBJ1-5; CDR3: CASSRDRGNQPQHF; DNA: TGTGCCAGCAGCCGAGACAGGGGCAATCAGCCCCAGCATTTT